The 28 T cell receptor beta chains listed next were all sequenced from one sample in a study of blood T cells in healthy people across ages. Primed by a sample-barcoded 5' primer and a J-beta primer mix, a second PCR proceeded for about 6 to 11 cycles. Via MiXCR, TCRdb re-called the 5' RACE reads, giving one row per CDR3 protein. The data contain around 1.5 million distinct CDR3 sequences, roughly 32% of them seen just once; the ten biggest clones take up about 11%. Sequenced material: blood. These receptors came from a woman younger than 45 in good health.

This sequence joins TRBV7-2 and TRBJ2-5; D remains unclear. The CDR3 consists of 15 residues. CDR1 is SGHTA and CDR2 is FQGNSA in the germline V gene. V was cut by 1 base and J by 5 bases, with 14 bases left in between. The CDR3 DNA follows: TGTGCCAGCAGCTTAGTCTACGTGGTTCGGGAGACCCAGTACTTC. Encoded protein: CASSLVYVVRETQYF.

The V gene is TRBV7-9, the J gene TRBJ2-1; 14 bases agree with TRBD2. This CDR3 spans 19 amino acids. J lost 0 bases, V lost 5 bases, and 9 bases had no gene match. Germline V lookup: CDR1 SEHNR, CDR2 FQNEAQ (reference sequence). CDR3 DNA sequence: TGTGCCAGCAGCCAAACCAGGACTAGCGGGAGGTTCTCCTACAATGAGCAGTTCTTC. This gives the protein CASSQTRTSGRFSYNEQFF.

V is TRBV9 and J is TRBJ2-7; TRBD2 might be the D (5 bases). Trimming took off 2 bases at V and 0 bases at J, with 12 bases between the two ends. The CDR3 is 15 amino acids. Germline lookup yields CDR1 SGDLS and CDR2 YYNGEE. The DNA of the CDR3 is TGTGCCAGCAGCGTGAGCGGATCTCTCTCCTACGAGCAGTACTTC. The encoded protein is CASSVSGSLSYEQYF.

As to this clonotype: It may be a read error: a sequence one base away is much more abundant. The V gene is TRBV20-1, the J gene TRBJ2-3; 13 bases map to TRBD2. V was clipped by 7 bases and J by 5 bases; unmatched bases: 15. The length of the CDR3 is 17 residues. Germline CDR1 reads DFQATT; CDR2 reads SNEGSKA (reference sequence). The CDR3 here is CSVRGRLAGGTGDTQYF. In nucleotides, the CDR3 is TGCAGTGTTAGGGGAAGACTAGCGGGAGGAACGGGAGATACGCAGTATTTT.

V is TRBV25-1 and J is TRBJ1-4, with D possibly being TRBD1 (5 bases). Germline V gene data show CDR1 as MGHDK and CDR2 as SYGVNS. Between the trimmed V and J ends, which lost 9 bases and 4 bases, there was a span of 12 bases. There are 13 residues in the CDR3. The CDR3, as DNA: TGTGCCAGTACGACAGCGAGTAATGAAAAACTGTTTTTT. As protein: CASTTASNEKLFF.

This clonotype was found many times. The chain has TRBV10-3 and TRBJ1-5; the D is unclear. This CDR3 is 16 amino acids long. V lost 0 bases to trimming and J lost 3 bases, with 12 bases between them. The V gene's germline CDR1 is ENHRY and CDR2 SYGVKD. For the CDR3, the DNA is TGTGCCATCAGTGAGTCGATTCCGGGCCTCAATCAGCCCCAGCATTTT. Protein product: CAISESIPGLNQPQHF.

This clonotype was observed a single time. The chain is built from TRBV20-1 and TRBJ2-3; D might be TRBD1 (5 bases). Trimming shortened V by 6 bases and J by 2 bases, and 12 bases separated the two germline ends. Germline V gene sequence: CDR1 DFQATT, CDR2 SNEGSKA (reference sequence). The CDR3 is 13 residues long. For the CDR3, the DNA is TGCAGTGCCCGGACACCCTTCACAGATACGCAGTATTTT. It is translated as CSARTPFTDTQYF.

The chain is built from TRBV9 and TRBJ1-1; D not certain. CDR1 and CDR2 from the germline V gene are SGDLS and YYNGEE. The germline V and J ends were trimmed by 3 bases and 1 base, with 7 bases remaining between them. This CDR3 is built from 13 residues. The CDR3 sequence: CASSEWKNTEAFF. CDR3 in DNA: TGTGCCAGCAGCGAATGGAAGAACACTGAAGCTTTCTTT.

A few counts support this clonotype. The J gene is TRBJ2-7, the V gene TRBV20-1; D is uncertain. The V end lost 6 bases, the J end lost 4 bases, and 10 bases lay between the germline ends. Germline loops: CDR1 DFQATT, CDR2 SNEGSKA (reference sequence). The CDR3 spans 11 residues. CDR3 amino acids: CSAADIYEQYF. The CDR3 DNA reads TGCAGTGCCGCCGATATTTACGAGCAGTACTTC.

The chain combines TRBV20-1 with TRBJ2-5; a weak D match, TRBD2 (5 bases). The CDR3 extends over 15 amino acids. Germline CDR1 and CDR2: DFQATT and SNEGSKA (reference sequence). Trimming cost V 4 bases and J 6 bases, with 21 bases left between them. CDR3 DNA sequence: TGCAGTGCTAAGCCTCGGGCTAGCAATGTGAAGACCCAGTACTTC. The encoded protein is CSAKPRASNVKTQYF.

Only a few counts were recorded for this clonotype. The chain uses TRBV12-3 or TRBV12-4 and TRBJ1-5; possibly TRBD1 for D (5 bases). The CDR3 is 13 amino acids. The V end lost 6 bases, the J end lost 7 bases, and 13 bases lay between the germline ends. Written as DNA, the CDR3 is TGTGCCAGCAGACCGGACGGGGGGCAGCCCCAGCATTTT. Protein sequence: CASRPDGGQPQHF.

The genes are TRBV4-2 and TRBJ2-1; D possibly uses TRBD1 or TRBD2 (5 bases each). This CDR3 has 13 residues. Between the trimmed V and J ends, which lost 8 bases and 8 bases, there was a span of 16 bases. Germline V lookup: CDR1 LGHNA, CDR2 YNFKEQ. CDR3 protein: CASGGSSRDEQFF. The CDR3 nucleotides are TGTGCCAGCGGGGGTTCCTCTAGGGATGAGCAGTTCTTC.

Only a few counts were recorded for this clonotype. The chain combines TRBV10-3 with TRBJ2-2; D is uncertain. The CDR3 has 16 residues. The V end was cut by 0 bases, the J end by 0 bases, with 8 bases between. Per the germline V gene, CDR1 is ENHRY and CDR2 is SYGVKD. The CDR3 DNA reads TGTGCCATCAGTGAGTCGCCAGCCGCGAACACCGGGGAGCTGTTTTTT. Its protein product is CAISESPAANTGELFF.

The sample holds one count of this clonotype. CDR3 coding DNA: TGTGCCAGCAGAGGACGGGCTTATGGCTACACCTTC. Encoded protein: CASRGRAYGYTF. This chain uses TRBV28 with TRBJ1-2; D unclear. Germline V lookup: CDR1 MDHEN, CDR2 SYDVKM. The CDR3 contains 12 residues. Between the trimmed V and J ends, which lost 6 bases and 5 bases, there was a span of 10 bases.

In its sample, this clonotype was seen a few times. CDR3 bases: TGCACTGGGGACAGGGAGACCCAGTACTTC. Encoded protein: CTGDRETQYF. The chain recombines TRBV20-1 with TRBJ2-5, with 8 bases aligning to TRBD1. CDR1 and CDR2 from the germline V gene are DFQATT and SNEGSKA (reference sequence). The CDR3 is 10 residues long.

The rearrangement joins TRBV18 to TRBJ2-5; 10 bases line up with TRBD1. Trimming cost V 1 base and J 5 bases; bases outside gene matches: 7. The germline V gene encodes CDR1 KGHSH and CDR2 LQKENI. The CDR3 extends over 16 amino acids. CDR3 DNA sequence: TGTGCCAGCTCACCACGCGTGACAGGGGGCGCGGAGACCCAGTACTTC. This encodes CASSPRVTGGAETQYF.

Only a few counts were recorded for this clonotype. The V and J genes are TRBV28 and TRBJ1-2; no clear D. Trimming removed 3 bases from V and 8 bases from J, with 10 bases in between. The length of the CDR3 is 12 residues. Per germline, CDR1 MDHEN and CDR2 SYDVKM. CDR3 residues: CASSLRGTGYTF. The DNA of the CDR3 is TGTGCCAGCAGTTTGCGAGGAACGGGCTACACCTTC.

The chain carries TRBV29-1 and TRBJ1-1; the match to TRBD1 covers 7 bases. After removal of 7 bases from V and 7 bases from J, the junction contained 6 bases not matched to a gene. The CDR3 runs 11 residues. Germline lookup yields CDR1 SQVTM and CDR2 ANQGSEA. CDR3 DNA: TGCAGCGGTAGGGACAGTAATGAAGCTTTCTTT. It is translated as CSGRDSNEAFF.

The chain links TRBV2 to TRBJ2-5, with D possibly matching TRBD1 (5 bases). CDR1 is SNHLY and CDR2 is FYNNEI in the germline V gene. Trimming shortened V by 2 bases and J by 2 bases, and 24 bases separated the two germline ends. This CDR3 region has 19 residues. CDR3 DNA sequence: TGTGCCAGCAGTGAATCGCCGAGTAGCACCCGGACACCTCAAGAGACCCAGTACTTC. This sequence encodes CASSESPSSTRTPQETQYF.

In DNA form, the CDR3 reads TGTGCCAGCAGTGAAGCGCCCCACACTGAAGCTTTCTTT. It encodes CASSEAPHTEAFF. The genes are TRBV2 and TRBJ1-1; D unclear. The V gene lost 0 bases and the J gene lost 3 bases, with 5 bases spanning the gap. This CDR3 is built from 13 residues. Germline values: CDR1 SNHLY, CDR2 FYNNEI. Together with reference TRBV2 and TRBJ1-1, the CDR3 gives the full variable domain: EPEVTQTPSHQVTQMGQEVILRCVPISNHLYFYWYRQILGQKVEFLVSFYNNEISEKSEIFDDQFSVERPDGSNFTLKIRSTKLEDSAMYFCASSEAPHTEAFFGQGTRLTVV.

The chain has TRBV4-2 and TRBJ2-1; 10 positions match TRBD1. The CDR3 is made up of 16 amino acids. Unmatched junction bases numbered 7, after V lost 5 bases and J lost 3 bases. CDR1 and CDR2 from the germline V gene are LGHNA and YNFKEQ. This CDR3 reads CASSAKTGGDYNEQFF. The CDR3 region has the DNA TGTGCCAGCAGCGCTAAGACAGGGGGCGACTACAATGAGCAGTTCTTC.

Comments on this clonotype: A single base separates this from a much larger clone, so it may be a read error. The CDR3 loop reads CASSKTVSSSADTQYF. DNA of the CDR3: TGCGCCAGCAGCAAAACTGTGTCCTCTAGCGCAGATACGCAGTATTTT. The V and J genes are TRBV5-1 and TRBJ2-3; weak D call: TRBD2 (6 bases). V dropped 4 bases and J dropped 4 bases, with 19 bases sitting between them. The germline V gene has CDR1 SGHRS and CDR2 YFSETQ. This CDR3 is 16 amino acids long.

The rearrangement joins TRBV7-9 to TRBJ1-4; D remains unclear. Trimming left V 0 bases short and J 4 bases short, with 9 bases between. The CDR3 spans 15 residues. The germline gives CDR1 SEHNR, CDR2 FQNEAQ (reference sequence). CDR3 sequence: CASSLADDINEKLFF. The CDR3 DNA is TGTGCCAGCAGCTTAGCGGATGATATTAATGAAAAACTGTTTTTT.

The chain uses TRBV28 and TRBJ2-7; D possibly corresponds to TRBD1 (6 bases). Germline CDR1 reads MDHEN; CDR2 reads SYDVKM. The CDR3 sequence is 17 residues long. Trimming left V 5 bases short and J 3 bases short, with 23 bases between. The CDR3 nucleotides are TGTGCCAGCAGTCCGACAGGATTAGATGTCTCCCTCTACGAGCAGTACTTC. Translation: CASSPTGLDVSLYEQYF. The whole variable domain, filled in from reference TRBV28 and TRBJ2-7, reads DVKVTQSSRYLVKRTGEKVFLECVQDMDHENMFWYRQDPGLGLRLIYFSYDVKMKEKGDIPEGYSVSREKKERFSLILESASTNQTSMYLCASSPTGLDVSLYEQYFGPGTRLTVT.

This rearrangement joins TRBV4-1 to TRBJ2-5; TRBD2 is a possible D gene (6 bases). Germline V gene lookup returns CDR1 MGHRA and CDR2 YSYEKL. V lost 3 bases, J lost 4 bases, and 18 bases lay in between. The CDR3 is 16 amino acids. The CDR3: CASSQAGASVRETQYF. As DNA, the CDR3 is TGCGCCAGCAGCCAGGCCGGGGCTAGCGTTCGAGAGACCCAGTACTTC.

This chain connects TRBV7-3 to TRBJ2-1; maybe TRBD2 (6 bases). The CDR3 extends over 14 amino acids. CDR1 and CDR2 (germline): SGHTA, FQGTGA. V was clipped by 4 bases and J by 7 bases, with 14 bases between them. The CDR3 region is CASSWDSRANEQFF. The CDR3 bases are TGTGCCAGCAGCTGGGACTCCCGAGCGAATGAGCAGTTCTTC.

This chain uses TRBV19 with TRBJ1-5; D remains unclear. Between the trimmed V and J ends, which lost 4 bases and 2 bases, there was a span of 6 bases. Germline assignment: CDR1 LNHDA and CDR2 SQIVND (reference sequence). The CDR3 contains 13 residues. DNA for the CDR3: TGTGCCAGTAGTAGTATGGGCAATCAGCCCCAGCATTTT. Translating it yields CASSSMGNQPQHF.

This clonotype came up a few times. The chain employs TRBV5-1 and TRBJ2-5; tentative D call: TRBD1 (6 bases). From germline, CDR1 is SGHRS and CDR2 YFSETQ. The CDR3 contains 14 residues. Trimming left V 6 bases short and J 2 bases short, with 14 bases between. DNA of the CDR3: TGCGCCAGCACGACCGGGACAAGTCAAGAGACCCAGTACTTC. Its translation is CASTTGTSQETQYF.